Listed here are 15 T cell receptor beta chains from one sample, sequenced in a study of cytomegalovirus exposure and HLA in healthy donors. The PCR had 60 Vbeta and 13 Jbeta primers. Here immunoSEQ multiplex PCR was the method, and the copy in TCRdb shows in-frame clones only, minus some. The data show some 180,000 clones, around 85% seen once. Specimen: PBMCs. The receptor set was obtained from a male donor in good health and CMV-seronegative.

This chain joins TRBV5-1 and TRBJ1-1; a weak D match, TRBD1 (6 bases). Germline values: CDR1 SGHRS, CDR2 YFSETQ. The CDR3 is made up of 14 amino acids. Trimming removed 7 bases from V and 4 bases from J, with 17 bases in between. In nucleotides, the CDR3 is TGCGCCAGCCGACAAGACAGGTCTCCCACTGAAGCTTTCTTT. Translated: CASRQDRSPTEAFF.

The chain carries TRBV2 and TRBJ1-2; 9 positions agree with TRBD1. CDR3 length: 16 amino acids. Germline V CDR1 and CDR2: SNHLY, FYNNEI. The junction had 16 bases not matched to a gene; V was cut back by 6 bases and J by 8 bases. CDR3 sequence reads: CASSSGQGPSRPGYTF. The CDR3 DNA follows: TGTGCCAGCAGCTCGGGACAGGGACCAAGCCGGCCCGGCTACACCTTC.

The rearrangement joins TRBV7-8 to TRBJ1-1; 7 bases are shared with TRBD1. V shed 4 bases and J 6 bases; nucleotides not matched to a gene: 5. Germline-derived CDR1 and CDR2 are SGHVS and FQNEAQ. The CDR3 spans 13 residues. The CDR3 DNA reads TGTGCCAGCAGCTCGGACAGGATCGCTGAAGCTTTCTTT. Translation gives CASSSDRIAEAFF. The variable domain in full, completed from reference TRBV7-8 and TRBJ1-1, reads GAGVSQSPRYKVAKRGQDVALRCDPISGHVSLFWYQQALGQGPEFLTYFQNEAQLDKSGLPSDRFFAERPEGSVSTLKIQRTQQEDSAVYLCASSSDRIAEAFFGQGTRLTVV.

The chain has TRBV5-1 and TRBJ1-5, with TRBD1 identical over 8 bases. The CDR3 is 15 amino acids. Germline V lookup: CDR1 SGHRS, CDR2 YFSETQ. V shed 4 bases and J 3 bases; nucleotides not matched to a gene: 6. The DNA of the CDR3 is TGCGCCAGCAGCGCTACAGGGGGTGACAATCAGCCCCAGCATTTT. The encoded protein is CASSATGGDNQPQHF.

J is TRBJ2-7 and V is TRBV10-3; 7 bases match TRBD1. This CDR3 has 16 residues. V shed 5 bases and J 2 bases; nucleotides not matched to a gene: 12. Germline loops: CDR1 ENHRY, CDR2 SYGVKD. The CDR3 is CAISKRDRSVPYEQYF. DNA of the CDR3: TGTGCCATCAGTAAACGGGACAGATCGGTCCCCTACGAGCAGTACTTC.

The chain couples TRBV7-9 to TRBJ2-7, with TRBD1 matching 9 bases. From germline, CDR1 is SEHNR and CDR2 FQNEAQ (reference sequence). This CDR3 has 12 residues. The CDR3 is CASRSSDGTGRV. DNA for the CDR3: TGTGCCAGCAGGTCCTCCGATGGGACAGGGCGGGTC.

The rearrangement uses TRBV5-6 and TRBJ1-4; D perhaps matches TRBD1 (6 bases). CDR3 length equals 13 residues. Trimming cost V 8 bases and J 8 bases, with 16 bases left between them. Germline CDR1 and CDR2: SGHDT and YYEEEE. CDR3: CASSRNRDEKLFF. CDR3 in DNA: TGTGCCAGTTCTCGGAACAGGGACGAAAAACTGTTTTTT.

The chain uses TRBV25-1 and TRBJ1-4, with no clear D. CDR1 and CDR2 (germline): MGHDK, SYGVNS. Trimming removed 3 bases from V and 6 bases from J, with 8 bases in between. The CDR3 sequence is 13 residues long. The CDR3 sequence: CASSESRDEKLFF. Here the CDR3 DNA reads TGTGCCAGCAGTGAGTCCCGGGATGAAAAACTGTTTTTT.

V is TRBV7-7 and J is TRBJ2-5, with D hard to call. Looked up from germline, CDR1 is SSHAT and CDR2 is FNYEAQ (reference sequence). The CDR3 runs to 13 residues. Trimming left V 5 bases short and J 4 bases short, with 11 bases between. The CDR3 nucleotides are TGTGCCAGCAGCAAGTTTTTTAGAGAGACCCAGTACTTC. Its translation: CASSKFFRETQYF.

The V call is TRBV5-4, the J call TRBJ2-3, with D maybe TRBD1 (7 bases). The CDR3 has 15 amino acids. The V end lost 4 bases, the J end lost 4 bases, and 16 bases lay between the germline ends. In germline, CDR1 is SGHNT, CDR2 YYREEE (reference sequence). CDR3 bases: TGTGCCAGCAGCCCCAGGGGGGCCCTTGCAGATACGCAGTATTTT. Amino acid sequence: CASSPRGALADTQYF. Filled out from reference TRBV5-4 and TRBJ2-3, the complete variable domain reads ETGVTQSPTHLIKTRGQQVTLRCSSQSGHNTVSWYQQALGQGPQFIFQYYREEENGRGNFPPRFSGLQFPNYSSELNVNALELDDSALYLCASSPRGALADTQYFGPGTRLTVL.

The chain recombines TRBV7-9 with TRBJ1-5; 8 nucleotides match TRBD1. The CDR3 length is 13 residues. From germline, CDR1 is SEHNR and CDR2 FQNEAQ (reference sequence). Trimming cost V 6 bases and J 8 bases; bases outside gene matches: 6. This CDR3 is CASSYRGTEPQHF. The DNA of the CDR3 is TGTGCCAGCAGTTACAGGGGGACGGAGCCCCAGCATTTT.

A word on this clone: Other DNA sequences in the sample encode the same CDR3. The CDR3 sequence is CASSPGATNEKLFF. The CDR3 region has the DNA TGTGCCAGCAGCCCAGGCGCAACTAATGAAAAACTGTTTTTT. The chain links TRBV5-4 to TRBJ1-4, with no clear D. The CDR3 runs to 14 residues. V dropped 4 bases and J dropped 0 bases, with 7 bases sitting between them. Germline V gene sequence: CDR1 SGHNT, CDR2 YYREEE (reference sequence).

Here the CDR3 DNA reads TGTGCCAGCAGGCTTAGGGGGCGCGGGTCAGATACGCAGTATTTT. It specifies CASRLRGRGSDTQYF. This chain uses TRBV7-7 with TRBJ2-3, with 7 bases lining up with TRBD1. The CDR3 is 15 residues long. Trimming removed 6 bases from V and 4 bases from J; junction bases left unmatched: 10. CDR1 and CDR2 (germline): SSHAT, FNYEAQ (reference sequence).

The chain recombines TRBV5-1 with TRBJ1-1, with 9 bases fitting TRBD1. The germline V gene has CDR1 SGHRS and CDR2 YFSETQ. The CDR3 length is 17 residues. V lost 7 bases and J lost 1; bases outside the gene matches: 14. CDR3 amino acids: CASFEPGQGRTNTEAFF. The DNA of the CDR3 is TGCGCCAGCTTCGAACCGGGACAGGGACGAACGAACACTGAAGCTTTCTTT.

The rearrangement links TRBV15 to TRBJ2-5; 7 bases agree with TRBD1. The junction had 1 base not matched to a gene; V was cut back by 0 bases and J by 3 bases. CDR3 length: 14 amino acids. Germline CDR1 is LNHNV and CDR2 is YYDKDF (reference sequence). The CDR3 region has the DNA TGTGCCACCAGCAGAGAACAGGGGAAAGAGACCCAGTACTTC. This sequence encodes CATSREQGKETQYF. The full variable domain, with the rest looked up from reference TRBV15 and TRBJ2-5, is DAMVIQNPRYQVTQFGKPVTLSCSQTLNHNVMYWYQQKSSQAPKLLFHYYDKDFNNEADTPDNFQSRRPNTSFCFLDIRSPGLGDTAMYLCATSREQGKETQYFGPGTRLLVL.